This TCR beta chain was sequenced in a study of control samples from healthy donors and cancer patients. The method was immunoSEQ multiplex PCR; TCRdb's version includes in-frame clones alone and lacks a portion of them. The sample includes 70,000 to 80,000 clones, about 80% of them seen just once. J was trimmed by 0 bases and V by 4 bases; bases with no gene match: 6. CDR1 and CDR2 (germline): SGHNT, YYREEE (reference sequence). The CDR3 length is 16 residues. The receptor comes from a man aged 45-65 years in good health. Material for sequencing was blood. This chain connects TRBV5-4 to TRBJ2-2; 7 bases fit TRBD2. The DNA of the CDR3 is TGTGCCAGCAGCCCAGGCGGGAGAACGAACACCGGGGAGCTGTTTTTT. Amino acids: CASSPGGRTNTGELFF. The variable domain in full, completed from reference TRBV5-4 and TRBJ2-2, reads ETGVTQSPTHLIKTRGQQVTLRCSSQSGHNTVSWYQQALGQGPQFIFQYYREEENGRGNFPPRFSGLQFPNYSSELNVNALELDDSALYLCASSPGGRTNTGELFFGEGSRLTVL.